This T cell receptor (beta chain) was found in a study of blood T cell repertoires in COVID-19. As handled by the study authors: Amplification of reference gene primers provided the estimated nucleated cell counts. TCRdb's table, derived via immunoSEQ multiplex PCR, lists solely in-frame clones and lacks some. Clone size and V and J calls were adopted from that table, with D and trimming inferred from the DNA. Of 200,000 to 300,000 clones in the sample, 84% were seen once. Sequenced sample: peripheral blood. The receptor was derived from a man aged 50 to 59 with acute or convalescent COVID-19.

The DNA for the CDR3 is TGCGCCAGCAGCCAAGTCCAGGGACAGGGATACGAGCAGTACTTC. Translating it yields CASSQVQGQGYEQYF. The chain links TRBV4-1 to TRBJ2-7, with 9 bases identical to TRBD1. The germline gives CDR1 MGHRA, CDR2 YSYEKL. J gave up 4 bases and V 1 base, and 5 bases lay outside the gene matches. The CDR3 has 15 residues.